The subject of this entry is one T cell receptor (beta chain). The data are from a study of blood T cell repertoires in COVID-19. This CDR3 spans 16 amino acids. Trimming stripped 5 bases from V and 4 bases from J, with 21 bases between. Germline values: CDR1 SEHNR, CDR2 FQNEAQ (reference sequence). Per the original methods: Cell counts per sample came from amplifying reference gene primers. Profiling relied on immunoSEQ multiplex PCR, and the TCRdb table lists in-frame clones only, not all of them. V, J and clone size derive from that table, while D and trimming were established from the DNA sequence. The repertoire holds around 260,000 clones, with more than 85% as singletons.

This TCR was sampled from a man in his late teens or twenties with active or convalescent COVID-19. The sequencing input was peripheral blood. This chain joins TRBV7-9 and TRBJ2-7; D not certain. Written as DNA, the CDR3 is TGTGCCAGCAGCCCAGACCGGGTCCTTCGCCCTTACGAGCAGTACTTC. Its protein product is CASSPDRVLRPYEQYF.